Following are 27 T cell receptor beta chains from one sample sequenced in a study of T cell changes during pregnancy in multiple sclerosis. The repertoire was sequenced with immunoSEQ multiplex PCR; TCRdb's copy has only in-frame clones and lacks some. The sample lists approximately 32,000 clones; approximately 94% were seen once. This specimen consisted of CD4+ T cells from peripheral blood mononuclear cells, obtained in the second trimester of pregnancy. The receptors come from a female donor with multiple sclerosis, enrolled in a pregnancy study.

The rearrangement links TRBV6-4 to TRBJ1-1; D unresolved. The CDR3 sequence is 13 residues long. Germline V gives CDR1 MRHNA, CDR2 SNTAGT. V shed 1 base and J shed 3 bases, with 6 bases lying between them. For the CDR3, the DNA is TGTGCCAGCAGTGACTTATCCCACACTGAAGCTTTCTTT. Its translation: CASSDLSHTEAFF.

The chain employs TRBV28 and TRBJ1-1; 9 bases are shared with TRBD1. This CDR3 spans 12 amino acids. V dropped 4 bases and J dropped 10; count of bases not matched to a gene: 4. Looked up from germline, CDR1 is MDHEN and CDR2 is SYDVKM. The CDR3 spells CASSWAQGAAFF. The CDR3 nucleotides read TGTGCCAGCAGTTGGGCACAGGGGGCAGCTTTCTTT.

This clone has more than one count but fewer than ten. The chain combines TRBV4-1 with TRBJ1-2; the D is unclear. Germline V gene lookup returns CDR1 MGHRA and CDR2 YSYEKL. There are 15 residues in the CDR3. Between the trimmed V and J ends, which lost 0 bases and 5 bases, there was a span of 13 bases. The CDR3 DNA sequence: TGCGCCAGCAGCCAAGATCCGGGGAAGGATTATGGCTACACCTTC. Its protein is CASSQDPGKDYGYTF.

J is TRBJ2-3 and V is TRBV5-1; TRBD2 matches at 10 bases. Germline V gene lookup returns CDR1 SGHRS and CDR2 YFSETQ. With V trimmed by 2 bases and J by 2 bases, 2 bases remained unmatched. The CDR3 contains 15 residues. Here the CDR3 DNA reads TGCGCCAGCAGCTTAGCGGGGGGGCACACAGATACGCAGTATTTT. Translation gives CASSLAGGHTDTQYF.

V is TRBV5-4 and J is TRBJ1-2, with D possibly TRBD1 on 5 matching bases. Germline V gene lookup returns CDR1 SGHNT and CDR2 YYREEE (reference sequence). The CDR3 spans 12 residues. The V and J ends lost 4 bases and 4 bases respectively, with 8 bases between them. The CDR3 loop reads CASSADSYGYTF. CDR3 nucleotides: TGTGCCAGCAGCGCTGACAGCTATGGCTACACCTTC.

The chain links TRBV30 to TRBJ2-7; TRBD2 matches at 7 bases. V shed 0 bases and J 5 bases; nucleotides not matched to a gene: 7. This CDR3 has 14 residues. The germline gives CDR1 GTSNPN, CDR2 SVGIG (reference sequence). The CDR3 loop reads CAWSVPGLLHEQYF. CDR3 nucleotides: TGTGCCTGGAGTGTACCGGGACTATTGCACGAGCAGTACTTC.

This chain uses TRBV19 with TRBJ1-2, with 11 bases that match TRBD1. With 5 bases clipped from V and 1 base from J, the junction kept 3 bases outside the gene matches. Germline V gives CDR1 LNHDA, CDR2 SQIVND (reference sequence). This CDR3 has 15 amino acids. CDR3 bases: TGTGCCAGTAGTCCCGGGACAGGGGGTAACTATGGCTACACCTTC. This translates into CASSPGTGGNYGYTF. Together with reference TRBV19 and TRBJ1-2, the CDR3 gives the full variable domain: DGGITQSPKYLFRKEGQNVTLSCEQNLNHDAMYWYRQDPGQGLRLIYYSQIVNDFQKGDIAEGYSVSREKKESFPLTVTSAQKNPTAFYLCASSPGTGGNYGYTFGSGTRLTVV.

CDR3 in amino acids: CASSFSGTGVGFF. CDR3 DNA: TGTGCCAGCAGCTTTTCCGGGACAGGGGTTGGTTTCTTT. The chain carries TRBV7-9 and TRBJ1-1; TRBD1 matches at 10 bases. V lost 3 bases and J lost 13; bases outside the gene matches: 8. The CDR3 has 13 amino acids. Germline CDR1 and CDR2: SEHNR and FQNEAQ (reference sequence). Combining the CDR3 with reference TRBV7-9 and TRBJ1-1 gives the whole variable domain DTGVSQNPRHKITKRGQNVTFRCDPISEHNRLYWYRQTLGQGPEFLTYFQNEAQLEKSRLLSDRFSAERPKGSFSTLEIQRTEQGDSAMYLCASSFSGTGVGFFGQGTRLTVV.

This chain links TRBV30 with TRBJ2-1, with TRBD2 identical over 7 bases. There are 16 residues in the CDR3. Germline CDR1 GTSNPN, CDR2 SVGIG (reference sequence). With V trimmed by 0 bases and J by 9 bases, 14 bases remained unmatched. The CDR3 spells CAWSVSLGTKKSEQFF. CDR3 DNA: TGTGCCTGGAGTGTATCTTTAGGGACTAAGAAGAGTGAGCAGTTCTTC.

The chain couples TRBV9 to TRBJ2-2; 8 bases map to TRBD2. Germline V gene data show CDR1 as SGDLS and CDR2 as YYNGEE. The V and J ends lost 0 bases and 0 bases, in that order; junction bases with no gene match: 7. CDR3 length: 18 residues. The chain's CDR3 is CASSVGVSGDPNTGELFF. The CDR3, as DNA: TGTGCCAGCAGCGTAGGGGTTAGCGGGGACCCGAACACCGGGGAGCTGTTTTTT.

J is TRBJ2-3 and V is TRBV2; TRBD2 matches 11 bases. CDR1 is SNHLY, CDR2 FYNNEI, per germline. J gave up 3 bases and V 4 bases, and 3 bases lay outside the gene matches. The CDR3 runs 15 residues. The CDR3 sequence is CASSGRTSGTDTQYF. CDR3 nucleotide sequence: TGTGCCAGCAGTGGTAGGACTAGCGGGACAGATACGCAGTATTTT.

The chain has TRBV2 and TRBJ2-2; 7 nucleotides match TRBD2. CDR3 length equals 15 residues. Germline V gene lookup returns CDR1 SNHLY and CDR2 FYNNEI. V was pared by 6 bases and J by 2 bases, with 6 bases of the junction left unmatched. As DNA, the CDR3 is TGTGCCAGCAGCGGAAGCGGGATCAACACCGGGGAGCTGTTTTTT. This sequence encodes CASSGSGINTGELFF.

The chain joins TRBV6-6 to TRBJ1-5, with 10 bases fitting TRBD1. Per germline, CDR1 MNHNY and CDR2 SVGAGI (reference sequence). Trimming removed 4 bases from V and 4 bases from J; junction bases left unmatched: 7. The length of the CDR3 is 16 residues. CDR3 DNA: TGTGCCAGCAGTTCCAAGACAGGGGGCGGAAATCAGCCCCAGCATTTT. Translated: CASSSKTGGGNQPQHF.

The rearrangement uses TRBV29-1 and TRBJ2-7, with D possibly being TRBD2 (6 bases). The CDR3 runs 14 residues. V lost 5 bases and J 3 bases, leaving 17 bases between the germline ends. Germline CDR1 and CDR2: SQVTM and ANQGSEA. Here the CDR3 reads CSVPRGSGSYEQYF. CDR3 nucleotides: TGCAGCGTTCCCCGGGGGTCTGGGAGCTACGAGCAGTACTTC.

This clone appeared a single time. The chain employs TRBV4-2 and TRBJ1-4, with 7 bases that match TRBD1. J was trimmed by 5 bases and V by 4 bases; bases with no gene match: 4. Per germline, CDR1 LGHNA and CDR2 YNFKEQ. This CDR3 region has 14 residues. The CDR3 reads CASSRDSSNEKLFF. The CDR3 nucleotides are TGTGCCAGCAGCCGGGACAGCTCGAATGAAAAACTGTTTTTT.

This clone was detected only a few times. The chain uses TRBV30 and TRBJ1-1; D unresolved. The germline gives CDR1 GTSNPN, CDR2 SVGIG (reference sequence). CDR3 length: 12 amino acids. Trimming removed 2 bases at V and 1 base at J, with 5 bases between. The CDR3 reads CAWSPGNTEAFF. The CDR3 bases are TGTGCCTGGAGTCCGGGGAACACTGAAGCTTTCTTT.

V usage is TRBV19 and J usage is TRBJ1-1, with D possibly being TRBD1 (6 bases). The CDR3 totals 14 residues. Trimming stripped 6 bases from V and 5 bases from J, with 16 bases between. CDR1 is LNHDA and CDR2 is SQIVND in the germline V gene (reference sequence). The CDR3 region is CASRPPGQRTEAFF. The CDR3 DNA reads as TGTGCCAGTAGACCACCGGGACAAAGGACTGAAGCTTTCTTT.

The V and J genes are TRBV30 and TRBJ2-2, with D possibly matching TRBD2 (5 bases). Germline V lookup: CDR1 GTSNPN, CDR2 SVGIG (reference sequence). V lost 3 bases and J 6 bases, leaving 11 bases between the germline ends. CDR3 length: 13 amino acids. CDR3: CAWSLTRAGELFF. For the CDR3, the DNA is TGTGCCTGGAGCCTTACTAGAGCCGGGGAGCTGTTTTTT.

This chain links TRBV27 with TRBJ2-7, with unresolved D. Per the germline V gene, CDR1 is MNHEY and CDR2 is SMNVEV (reference sequence). V dropped 3 bases and J dropped 0 bases, with 9 bases sitting between them. The CDR3 runs to 14 residues. This chain's CDR3 is CASSFHPGSYEQYF. DNA for the CDR3: TGTGCCAGCAGTTTTCACCCGGGCTCCTACGAGCAGTACTTC.

In DNA form, the CDR3 reads TGTGCCAGCAGCGCGGGACTAGCGGGAGCTGCGAACACCGGGGAGCTGTTTTTT. Amino acid sequence: CASSAGLAGAANTGELFF. The chain links TRBV5-4 to TRBJ2-2; 14 nucleotides agree with TRBD2. CDR1 SGHNT and CDR2 YYREEE come from the germline V gene (reference sequence). This CDR3 spans 18 amino acids. V was pared by 4 bases and J by 0 bases, with 5 bases of the junction left unmatched.

The chain has TRBV5-1 and TRBJ1-1; D call uncertain. V lost 4 bases and J 5 bases, leaving 12 bases between the germline ends. Germline V gene data show CDR1 as SGHRS and CDR2 as YFSETQ. CDR3 length equals 13 residues. For the CDR3, the DNA is TGCGCCAGCAGCCCCGCCCGAGGGACTGAAGCTTTCTTT. This sequence encodes CASSPARGTEAFF. Based on the CDR3 plus reference TRBV5-1 and TRBJ1-1, the full variable domain is KAGVTQTPRYLIKTRGQQVTLSCSPISGHRSVSWYQQTPGQGLQFLFEYFSETQRNKGNFPGRFSGRQFSNSRSEMNVSTLELGDSALYLCASSPARGTEAFFGQGTRLTVV.

V gene TRBV5-1 combines with J gene TRBJ2-7, with TRBD1 identical over 10 bases. The length of the CDR3 is 14 residues. CDR1 and CDR2 (germline): SGHRS, YFSETQ. Trimming took 3 bases from V and 5 from J; bases not matched to a gene: 5. The CDR3 nucleotides are TGCGCCAGCAGCTCTACGGACAGGGGGAACGAGCAGTACTTC. It translates to CASSSTDRGNEQYF.

J is TRBJ1-2 and V is TRBV27, with D tentatively TRBD1 (5 bases). CDR3 size: 14 residues. Trimming took 5 bases from V and 8 from J, leaving 18 bases between them. The germline V gene has CDR1 MNHEY and CDR2 SMNVEV (reference sequence). The CDR3 loop reads CASSSVGGLRGYTF. The CDR3 DNA is TGTGCCAGCAGTAGTGTCGGGGGTTTGCGAGGCTACACCTTC.

In its sample, this clone was seen once. The gene calls are TRBV28 and TRBJ2-7, with TRBD1 identical over 8 bases. V was clipped by 7 bases and J by 0 bases; unmatched bases: 8. CDR1 is MDHEN, CDR2 SYDVKM, per germline. This CDR3 comprises 15 residues. DNA of the CDR3: TGTGCCAGCACCCCCCCCGGGACAGGCTCCTACGAGCAGTACTTC. As protein: CASTPPGTGSYEQYF.

The chain joins TRBV5-1 to TRBJ2-2; TRBD2 aligns across 8 bases. The V gene end was trimmed by 3 bases and the J gene end by 0 bases; junction bases not matched to a gene: 4. The CDR3 extends over 16 amino acids. The germline CDR1 and CDR2 sequences are SGHRS and YFSETQ. The CDR3 is CASSSTSGANTGELFF. The CDR3 nucleotides read TGCGCCAGCAGCTCAACTAGCGGTGCGAACACCGGGGAGCTGTTTTTT.

The chain combines TRBV30 with TRBJ2-7; D perhaps matches TRBD2 (6 bases). CDR1 is GTSNPN and CDR2 is SVGIG in the germline V gene (reference sequence). The V and J ends lost 0 bases and 3 bases respectively, with 12 bases between them. This CDR3 is built from 14 residues. The CDR3 sequence: CAWSVGGRSYEQYF. CDR3 nucleotide sequence: TGTGCCTGGAGTGTAGGTGGGAGGAGCTACGAGCAGTACTTC.

The genes are TRBV5-4 and TRBJ2-1, with 10 bases lining up with TRBD2. CDR3 size: 15 residues. Unmatched junction bases numbered 7, after V lost 6 bases and J lost 4 bases. Per germline, CDR1 SGHNT and CDR2 YYREEE (reference sequence). The CDR3 DNA follows: TGTGCCAGCAAGCTAGCGGGAGCAGGGTACAATGAGCAGTTCTTC. Its translation: CASKLAGAGYNEQFF.